This TCR beta chain derives from a study of cytomegalovirus exposure and HLA in healthy donors. Note on this clone: The antigen is not known.

PCR involved 60 Vbeta and 13 Jbeta primers. Clones were read by immunoSEQ multiplex PCR, and TCRdb kept only the in-frame ones, dropping some. Among about 150,000 clones listed, approximately 80% were seen once. Study-wide results and limits: As a later analysis revealed, most CMV-associated TCR beta chains appeared HLA-restricted. Only CMV serostatus was available as immune exposure information. Most TCR sequences were seen very rarely across donors, but some public TCRs occurred in many.

There are 14 residues in the CDR3. The germline V gene has CDR1 SGHRS and CDR2 YFSETQ. The V end lost 4 bases, the J end lost 1 base, and 10 bases lay between the germline ends. Sequences were obtained from PBMCs. This chain links TRBV5-1 with TRBJ2-3; TRBD2 might be the D (5 bases). The source of this sequence is a man younger than 45 in good health and CMV-seropositive. CDR3 region: CASSVSSRTDTQYF. The DNA of the CDR3 is TGCGCCAGCAGCGTCTCTAGCCGCACAGATACGCAGTATTTT.